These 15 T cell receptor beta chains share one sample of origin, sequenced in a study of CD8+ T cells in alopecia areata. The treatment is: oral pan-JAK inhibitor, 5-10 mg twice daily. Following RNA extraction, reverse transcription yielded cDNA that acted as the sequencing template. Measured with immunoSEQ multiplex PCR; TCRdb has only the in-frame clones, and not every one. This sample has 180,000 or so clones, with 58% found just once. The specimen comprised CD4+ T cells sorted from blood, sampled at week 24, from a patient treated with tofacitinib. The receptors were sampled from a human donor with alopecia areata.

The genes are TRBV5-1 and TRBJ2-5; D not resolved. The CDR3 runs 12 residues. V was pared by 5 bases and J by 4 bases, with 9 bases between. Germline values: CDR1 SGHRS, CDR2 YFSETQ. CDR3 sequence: CASRPNIETQYF. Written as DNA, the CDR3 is TGCGCCAGCAGACCTAACATAGAGACCCAGTACTTC.

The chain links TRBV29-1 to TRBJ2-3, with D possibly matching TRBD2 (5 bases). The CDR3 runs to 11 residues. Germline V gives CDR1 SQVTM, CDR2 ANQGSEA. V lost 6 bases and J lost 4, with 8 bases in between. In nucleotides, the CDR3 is TGCAGCGTGACGAGGGCAGATACGCAGTATTTT. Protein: CSVTRADTQYF.

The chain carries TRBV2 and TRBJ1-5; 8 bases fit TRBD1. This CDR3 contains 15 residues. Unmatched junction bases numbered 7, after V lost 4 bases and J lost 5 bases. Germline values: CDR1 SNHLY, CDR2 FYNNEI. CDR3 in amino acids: CASSVDRAGDQPQHF. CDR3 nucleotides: TGTGCCAGCAGTGTGGACAGGGCGGGGGATCAGCCCCAGCATTTT.

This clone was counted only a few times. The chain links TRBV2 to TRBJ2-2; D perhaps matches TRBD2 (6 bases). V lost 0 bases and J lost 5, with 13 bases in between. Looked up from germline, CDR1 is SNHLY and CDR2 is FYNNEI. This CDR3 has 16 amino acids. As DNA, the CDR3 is TGTGCCAGCAGTGAAGCGCGGACGGGAGTAACCGGGGAGCTGTTTTTT. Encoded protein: CASSEARTGVTGELFF.

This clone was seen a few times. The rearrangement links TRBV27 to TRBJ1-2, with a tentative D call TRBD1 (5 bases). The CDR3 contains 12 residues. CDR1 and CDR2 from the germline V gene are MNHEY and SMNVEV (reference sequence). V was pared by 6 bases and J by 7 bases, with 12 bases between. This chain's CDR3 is CASRREQGGYTF. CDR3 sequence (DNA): TGTGCCAGCAGGAGGGAGCAGGGTGGCTACACCTTC.

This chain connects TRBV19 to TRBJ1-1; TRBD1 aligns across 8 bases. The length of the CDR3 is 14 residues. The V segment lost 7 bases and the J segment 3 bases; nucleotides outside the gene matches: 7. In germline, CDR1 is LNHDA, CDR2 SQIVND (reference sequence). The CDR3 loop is CASTSRGPDTEAFF. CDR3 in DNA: TGTGCCAGTACCTCCAGGGGGCCGGACACTGAAGCTTTCTTT. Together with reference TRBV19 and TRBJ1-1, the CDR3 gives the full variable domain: DGGITQSPKYLFRKEGQNVTLSCEQNLNHDAMYWYRQDPGQGLRLIYYSQIVNDFQKGDIAEGYSVSREKKESFPLTVTSAQKNPTAFYLCASTSRGPDTEAFFGQGTRLTVV.

The CDR3 DNA sequence: TGTGCCAGCACCAGGGACCCCCGTGGGTATGGCTACACCTTC. It specifies CASTRDPRGYGYTF. This rearrangement joins TRBV28 to TRBJ1-2, with D possibly TRBD1 on 5 matching bases. Germline lookup yields CDR1 MDHEN and CDR2 SYDVKM. This CDR3 has 14 residues. With 7 bases removed from V and 5 bases from J, the gap between germline ends came to 17 bases.

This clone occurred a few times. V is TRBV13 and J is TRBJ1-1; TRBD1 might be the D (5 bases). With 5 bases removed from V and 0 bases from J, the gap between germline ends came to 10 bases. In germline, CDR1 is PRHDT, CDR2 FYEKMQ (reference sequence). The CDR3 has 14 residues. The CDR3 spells CASSPGQLNTEAFF. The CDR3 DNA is TGTGCCAGCAGCCCCGGACAACTGAACACTGAAGCTTTCTTT.

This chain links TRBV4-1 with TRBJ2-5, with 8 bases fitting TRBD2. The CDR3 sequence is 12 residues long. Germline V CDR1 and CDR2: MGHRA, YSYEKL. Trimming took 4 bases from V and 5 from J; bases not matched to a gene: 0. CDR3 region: CASSRGRETQYF. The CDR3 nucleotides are TGCGCCAGCAGCCGCGGGAGGGAGACCCAGTACTTC.

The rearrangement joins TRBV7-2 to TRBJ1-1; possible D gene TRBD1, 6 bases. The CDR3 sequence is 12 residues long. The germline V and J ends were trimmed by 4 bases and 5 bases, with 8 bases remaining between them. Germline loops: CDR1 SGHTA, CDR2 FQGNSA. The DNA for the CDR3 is TGTGCCAGCAGCTGGGGGCCGACTGAAGCTTTCTTT. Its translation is CASSWGPTEAFF.

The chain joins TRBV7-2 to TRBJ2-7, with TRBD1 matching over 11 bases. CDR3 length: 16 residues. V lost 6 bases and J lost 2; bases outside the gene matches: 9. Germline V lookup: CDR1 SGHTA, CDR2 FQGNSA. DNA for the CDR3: TGTGCCAGCAGGGATGGCCCGGGACAGGGGGCCTACGAGCAGTACTTC. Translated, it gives CASRDGPGQGAYEQYF.

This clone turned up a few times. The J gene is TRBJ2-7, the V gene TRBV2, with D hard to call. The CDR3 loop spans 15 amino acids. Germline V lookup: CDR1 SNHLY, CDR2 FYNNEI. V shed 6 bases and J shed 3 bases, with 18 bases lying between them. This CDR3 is CASSESFLLSYEQYF. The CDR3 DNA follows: TGTGCCAGCAGCGAATCCTTCCTCTTAAGCTACGAGCAGTACTTC.

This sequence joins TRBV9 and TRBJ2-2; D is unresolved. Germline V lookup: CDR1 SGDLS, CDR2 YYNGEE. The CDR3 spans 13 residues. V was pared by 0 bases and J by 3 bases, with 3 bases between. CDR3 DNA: TGTGCCAGCAGCGTAGATCACACCGGGGAGCTGTTTTTT. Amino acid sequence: CASSVDHTGELFF. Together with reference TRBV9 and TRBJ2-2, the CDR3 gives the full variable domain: DSGVTQTPKHLITATGQRVTLRCSPRSGDLSVYWYQQSLDQGLQFLIQYYNGEERAKGNILERFSAQQFPDLHSELNLSSLELGDSALYFCASSVDHTGELFFGEGSRLTVL.

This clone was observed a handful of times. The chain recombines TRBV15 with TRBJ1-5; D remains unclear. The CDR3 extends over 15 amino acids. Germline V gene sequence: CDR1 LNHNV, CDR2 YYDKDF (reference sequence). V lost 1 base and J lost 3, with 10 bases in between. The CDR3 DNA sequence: TGTGCCACCAGCAGAGCCGGTGGTCCCAATCAGCCCCAGCATTTT. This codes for CATSRAGGPNQPQHF.

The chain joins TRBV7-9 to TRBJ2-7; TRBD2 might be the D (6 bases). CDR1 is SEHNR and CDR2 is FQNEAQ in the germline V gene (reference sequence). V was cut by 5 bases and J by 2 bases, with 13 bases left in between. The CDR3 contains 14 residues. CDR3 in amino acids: CASSGSGGTYEQYF. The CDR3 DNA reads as TGTGCCAGCAGCGGGTCTGGCGGGACCTACGAGCAGTACTTC.